Detailed here is one TCR beta chain. CDR1 and CDR2 from the germline V gene are SGHTA and FQGNSA. CDR3 length: 13 amino acids. In generating TCR beta cDNA, 5'RACE template switching with UMIs was used. Reanalyzing the 5' RACE reads, TCRdb keeps one entry per CDR3 protein, without DNA. The repertoire table contains around 260,000 distinct CDR3 sequences. The data were taken from a study of T cells expressing NK-cell markers. The TCR comes from a woman between 18 and 69 years old in good health. The source material was blood T cells: a sorted CD56 or NKG2C T cell subset, CD4+ or CD8+ T cells, or bulk PBMC T cells (not recorded which). The V gene is TRBV7-2, the J gene TRBJ1-1; the D gene TCRdb calls, TRBD1, cannot be checked with no DNA. The CDR3 is CASSRRQGAEAFF.